This T cell receptor beta chain was documented in a study of cytomegalovirus exposure and HLA in healthy donors. On the study more broadly: An early data release held approximately 80 million unique TCRs from HLA-typed donors.

Germline V gene lookup returns CDR1 SGHVS and CDR2 FQNEAQ. The CDR3 has 16 amino acids. After removal of 5 bases from V and 4 bases from J, the junction contained 12 bases not matched to a gene. Primers for the PCR totalled 60 Vbeta and 13 Jbeta. TCRdb's table, derived via immunoSEQ multiplex PCR, lists solely in-frame clones and lacks some. The repertoire holds roughly 100,000 clones, with around 9.6% as singletons. The clonotype comes from a man aged 50 to 59 in good health and CMV-seropositive. The chain employs TRBV7-8 and TRBJ2-7; 9 bases line up with TRBD2. The sequenced sample consisted of PBMCs. In DNA, the CDR3 is TGTGCCAGCAGCCTGGTGGCAGCGGGAGGAGGATACGAGCAGTACTTC. Its translation is CASSLVAAGGGYEQYF. The complete variable domain, with remaining parts taken from reference TRBV7-8 and TRBJ2-7, reads GAGVSQSPRYKVAKRGQDVALRCDPISGHVSLFWYQQALGQGPEFLTYFQNEAQLDKSGLPSDRFFAERPEGSVSTLKIQRTQQEDSAVYLCASSLVAAGGGYEQYFGPGTRLTVT.